Included here is one TCR beta chain sequence, with context. The data derive from a study of blood T cell repertoires in COVID-19. Study information: Collection of acute and convalescent COVID-19 samples took place in the United States, Italy and Spain.

Here immunoSEQ multiplex PCR was the method, and the copy in TCRdb shows in-frame clones only, minus some. The sample has 110,000 to 150,000 clones; 80% to 90% are singletons. Germline V CDR1 and CDR2: SGHTA, FQGNSA. V shed 2 bases, J shed 10 bases, and the junction held 8 bases outside the gene matches. There are 15 residues in the CDR3. This TCR derives from a woman in her sixties or seventies with active COVID-19. The sequencing input was peripheral blood. J is TRBJ1-6 and V is TRBV7-2; 7 nucleotides line up with TRBD1. Written as DNA, the CDR3 is TGTGCCAGCAGCTTATATGTCCAGGGGGGCTCACCCCTCCACTTT. Its protein is CASSLYVQGGSPLHF.